These T cell receptor beta chains were read from a single sample in a study of tumor-infiltrating lymphocytes in primary liver carcinoma. TCRdb ran MiXCR on the multiplex PCR reads and lists one entry per CDR3 protein. This table has some 320,000 distinct CDR3 sequences, more than 55% appearing once. Sequencing was carried out using peripheral blood. All receptors come from a man aged 35-49 years with primary liver carcinoma and hepatitis B virus infection. Each CDR3 is given with its conserved first and last residue. The D gene is left open where the match is weak. Some rows mark clone size as missing; the rest say once, few, many or name a class of expanded clone.

v_call: TRBV12-3/TRBV12-4
clone_size: NA
d_call: NA
j_call: TRBJ1-5
cdr3_aa: CASNLRQGGDQSQHF
cdr3_nt: TGTGCCAGCAATTTGAGGCAGGGAGGCGATCAGTCCCAGCATTTT

v_call: TRBV4-3
clone_size: many
d_call: TRBD1
j_call: TRBJ1-4
cdr3_aa: CASSKDRGPNEKLFF
cdr3_nt: TGCGCCAGCAGCAAAGACAGGGGCCCGAATGAAAAACTGTTTTTT

v_call: TRBV5-1
clone_size: NA
d_call: NA
j_call: TRBJ2-2
cdr3_aa: CASRGGSPNTRELFF
cdr3_nt: TGCGCCAGCCGCGGGGGCAGCCCGAACACCAGGGAGCTGTTTTTT

v_call: TRBV4-3
clone_size: many
d_call: TRBD1
j_call: TRBJ2-7
cdr3_aa: CASSPGQGKYEQYF
cdr3_nt: TGCGCCAGCAGCCCCGGACAGGGGAAGTACGAGCAGTACTTC

v_call: TRBV7-9
clone_size: NA
d_call: NA
j_call: TRBJ1-1
cdr3_aa: CANSLYNTEAFF
cdr3_nt: TGTGCCAACAGCTTATACAACACTGAAGCTTTCTTT

v_call: TRBV4-2
clone_size: NA
d_call: NA
j_call: TRBJ1-2
cdr3_aa: CASSHEVRALYGYTF
cdr3_nt: TGTGCCAGTAGCCATGAAGTCCGGGCCCTCTATGGCTACACCTTC

v_call: TRBV6-1
clone_size: NA
d_call: NA
j_call: TRBJ2-4
cdr3_aa: CASSPRPGAGSKNVQYF
cdr3_nt: TGTGCCAGCAGTCCGCGTCCCGGGGCAGGGAGCAAAAACGTTCAGTACTTC

v_call: TRBV5-5
clone_size: once
d_call: TRBD1
j_call: TRBJ2-5
cdr3_aa: CVSSSDRASETQYF
cdr3_nt: TGTGTCAGCAGCTCGGACAGGGCCTCGGAGACCCAGTACTTC

v_call: TRBV11-2
clone_size: NA
d_call: NA
j_call: TRBJ2-2
cdr3_aa: CASNPSRSSGELFF
cdr3_nt: TGTGCCAGCAACCCGTCGAGGAGTTCCGGGGAGCTGTTTTTT

v_call: TRBV4-2
clone_size: many
d_call: NA
j_call: TRBJ2-1
cdr3_aa: CASSQGVGNEQFF
cdr3_nt: TGTGCCAGCAGCCAAGGAGTGGGCAATGAGCAGTTCTTC

v_call: TRBV6-2/TRBV6-3
clone_size: NA
d_call: NA
j_call: TRBJ2-7
cdr3_aa: CASSHIRILSYEQYF
cdr3_nt: TGTGCCAGCAGTCATATCAGGATTTTGTCCTACGAGCAGTACTTC

v_call: TRBV28
clone_size: NA
d_call: NA
j_call: TRBJ2-1
cdr3_aa: CASSRRDHNEQFF
cdr3_nt: TGTGCCAGCAGTCGCCGGGACCACAATGAGCAGTTCTTC

v_call: TRBV10-3
clone_size: many
d_call: TRBD1
j_call: TRBJ1-2
cdr3_aa: CAISKMTGVDGYTF
cdr3_nt: TGTGCCATCAGCAAGATGACAGGGGTCGATGGCTACACCTTC

v_call: TRBV29-1
clone_size: NA
d_call: NA
j_call: TRBJ2-5
cdr3_aa: CSVVLIETQYF
cdr3_nt: TGCAGCGTTGTACTGATAGAGACCCAGTACTTC

v_call: TRBV11-2
clone_size: NA
d_call: NA
j_call: TRBJ2-3
cdr3_aa: CASSALNRLDRTGTQYF
cdr3_nt: TGTGCCAGCAGCGCCCTTAACCGACTAGATCGCACAGGTACGCAGTATTTT

v_call: TRBV29-1
clone_size: NA
d_call: NA
j_call: TRBJ2-1
cdr3_aa: CSVVECFSYNEQFF
cdr3_nt: TGCAGCGTCGTTGAGTGTTTCTCCTACAATGAGCAGTTCTTC

v_call: TRBV5-6
clone_size: NA
d_call: NA
j_call: TRBJ2-2
cdr3_aa: CASSLGARRKYTGELFF
cdr3_nt: TGTGCCAGCAGCTTGGGTGCCAGGAGGAAGTACACCGGGGAGCTGTTTTTT

v_call: TRBV6-5
clone_size: NA
d_call: NA
j_call: TRBJ1-3
cdr3_aa: CANTVGGTSGNTIYF
cdr3_nt: TGTGCCAACACGGTTGGCGGGACATCTGGAAACACCATATATTTT

v_call: TRBV28
clone_size: NA
d_call: NA
j_call: TRBJ2-7
cdr3_aa: CASSPPMGSSYEQYF
cdr3_nt: TGTGCCAGCAGTCCCCCAATGGGGAGCTCCTACGAGCAGTACTTC

v_call: TRBV11-2
clone_size: NA
d_call: NA
j_call: TRBJ1-4
cdr3_aa: CASSYGQINEKLFF
cdr3_nt: TGTGCCAGTAGTTACGGACAGATTAATGAAAAACTGTTTTTT

v_call: TRBV7-8
clone_size: NA
d_call: TRBD1
j_call: TRBJ1-2
cdr3_aa: CASSLRTGGYGYTF
cdr3_nt: TGTGCCAGCAGCTTAAGGACAGGGGGCTATGGCTACACCTTC

v_call: TRBV6-2/TRBV6-3
clone_size: NA
d_call: NA
j_call: TRBJ1-5
cdr3_aa: CASSYTRLSRGNQPQHF
cdr3_nt: TGTGCCAGCAGTTACACGAGGCTGTCCCGAGGCAATCAGCCCCAGCATTTT

v_call: TRBV4-3
clone_size: NA
d_call: NA
j_call: TRBJ2-1
cdr3_aa: CASSQVSNPREKQFF
cdr3_nt: TGCGCCAGCAGCCAAGTCTCTAACCCCCGTGAGAAGCAGTTCTTC

v_call: TRBV11-1
clone_size: once
d_call: TRBD2
j_call: TRBJ2-1
cdr3_aa: CASSPRLAGYNEQLF
cdr3_nt: TGTGCCAGCAGCCCCCGACTAGCGGGATACAATGAGCAGCTCTTC

v_call: TRBV6-7
clone_size: NA
d_call: NA
j_call: TRBJ1-1
cdr3_aa: CASSYSEQGMITEAFF
cdr3_nt: TGTGCCAGCAGTTACTCTGAACAGGGAATGATCACTGAAGCTTTCTTT

v_call: TRBV5-6
clone_size: NA
d_call: NA
j_call: TRBJ2-1
cdr3_aa: CASSWGADNNEQFF
cdr3_nt: TGTGCCAGCAGCTGGGGGGCTGACAACAATGAGCAGTTCTTC

v_call: TRBV5-4
clone_size: NA
d_call: TRBD2
j_call: TRBJ2-7
cdr3_aa: CARSRSLGLAGGSEQYF
cdr3_nt: TGTGCCAGAAGCCGCTCCCTTGGGCTAGCGGGAGGCAGCGAGCAGTACTTC

v_call: TRBV30
clone_size: NA
d_call: TRBD2
j_call: TRBJ2-2
cdr3_aa: CALLAGVPGELFF
cdr3_nt: TGTGCCTTACTAGCGGGAGTGCCCGGGGAGCTGTTTTTT

v_call: TRBV28
clone_size: few
d_call: NA
j_call: TRBJ2-7
cdr3_aa: CASSLGQHYEQYF
cdr3_nt: TGTGCCAGCAGTTTAGGACAGCATTACGAGCAGTACTTC

v_call: TRBV11-2
clone_size: NA
d_call: TRBD2
j_call: TRBJ2-1
cdr3_aa: CASSLVMAGGVHEQFF
cdr3_nt: TGTGCCAGCAGCTTAGTCATGGCGGGAGGCGTACATGAGCAGTTCTTC

v_call: TRBV5-4
clone_size: NA
d_call: NA
j_call: TRBJ1-6
cdr3_aa: CASSLQQNNSPHHF
cdr3_nt: TGTGCCAGCAGCTTGCAACAGAATAATTCACCCCACCACTTT

v_call: TRBV6-6
clone_size: NA
d_call: TRBD2
j_call: TRBJ2-1
cdr3_aa: CTCSYSGASGSFVDNEQFF
cdr3_nt: TGTACCTGCAGTTACTCCGGGGCTAGCGGGAGTTTCGTTGACAATGAGCAGTTCTTC

v_call: TRBV6-6
clone_size: NA
d_call: NA
j_call: TRBJ1-4
cdr3_aa: CASSSAMQSEKLFF
cdr3_nt: TGTGCCAGCAGTTCAGCCATGCAGAGTGAAAAACTGTTTTTT

v_call: TRBV6-4
clone_size: NA
d_call: TRBD2
j_call: TRBJ2-1
cdr3_aa: CASSDCLAGVNEQFF
cdr3_nt: TGTGCCAGCAGTGACTGTCTAGCGGGAGTCAATGAGCAGTTCTTC

v_call: TRBV11-2
clone_size: many
d_call: TRBD2
j_call: TRBJ2-5
cdr3_aa: CASSLGGTAQETQYF
cdr3_nt: TGTGCCAGCAGCTTGGGGGGGACGGCTCAAGAGACCCAGTACTTC

v_call: TRBV10-3
clone_size: NA
d_call: TRBD1
j_call: TRBJ1-1
cdr3_aa: CAISDRDRGNTEAFF
cdr3_nt: TGTGCCATCAGTGATCGGGACAGGGGGAACACTGAAGCTTTCTTT

v_call: TRBV11-1
clone_size: NA
d_call: NA
j_call: TRBJ2-7
cdr3_aa: CASSLRRTGTYAYNEQYF
cdr3_nt: TGTGCCAGCAGCTTAAGACGGACCGGGACTTACGCCTACAACGAGCAGTACTTC

v_call: TRBV6-2/TRBV6-3
clone_size: many
d_call: NA
j_call: TRBJ2-7
cdr3_aa: CASSPGLLGEQYF
cdr3_nt: TGTGCCAGCAGTCCCGGACTCCTCGGCGAGCAGTACTTC

v_call: TRBV4-1
clone_size: NA
d_call: NA
j_call: TRBJ1-1
cdr3_aa: CASSPGGEEAFF
cdr3_nt: TGCGCCAGCAGCCCGGGAGGGGAGGAAGCTTTCTTT

v_call: TRBV6-1
clone_size: NA
d_call: TRBD1
j_call: TRBJ2-5
cdr3_aa: CASRDRDQETHYF
cdr3_nt: TGCGCCAGCAGGGACAGAGACCAAGAGACCCACTACTTC

v_call: TRBV5-1
clone_size: NA
d_call: TRBD2
j_call: TRBJ2-3
cdr3_aa: CASSLGLAGSDTEYF
cdr3_nt: TGCGCCAGCAGCCTCGGACTAGCGGGAAGCGATACGGAGTATTTT

v_call: TRBV5-1
clone_size: NA
d_call: NA
j_call: TRBJ2-3
cdr3_aa: CASSLGGTARDTQYF
cdr3_nt: TGCGCCAGCAGCTTGGGGGGGACGGCGCGGGATACGCAGTATTTT

v_call: TRBV4-2
clone_size: NA
d_call: TRBD2
j_call: TRBJ2-1
cdr3_aa: CASSQAASGASYEQFF
cdr3_nt: TGTGCCAGCAGCCAAGCGGCTAGCGGAGCCTCCTACGAGCAGTTCTTC

v_call: TRBV28
clone_size: NA
d_call: TRBD2
j_call: TRBJ2-1
cdr3_aa: CASLGAGRDYNEQFF
cdr3_nt: TGTGCCAGCCTAGGGGCCGGGAGGGACTACAATGAGCAGTTCTTC

v_call: TRBV6-2/TRBV6-3
clone_size: many
d_call: TRBD1
j_call: TRBJ1-5
cdr3_aa: CASSTKGQVSILGNQPQHF
cdr3_nt: TGTGCCAGCAGTACCAAGGGACAGGTTTCGATATTGGGCAATCAGCCCCAGCATTTT

v_call: TRBV5-1
clone_size: few
d_call: NA
j_call: TRBJ1-1
cdr3_aa: CASSLLGVKDTEAFF
cdr3_nt: TGCGCCAGCAGCTTATTGGGAGTTAAGGACACTGAAGCCTTCTTT

v_call: TRBV29-1
clone_size: NA
d_call: TRBD1
j_call: TRBJ1-5
cdr3_aa: CSVEVPTGRHF
cdr3_nt: TGCAGCGTTGAAGTCCCGACAGGGAGGCATTTT

v_call: TRBV12-3/TRBV12-4
clone_size: many
d_call: NA
j_call: TRBJ1-5
cdr3_aa: CASSLTRVGLTDPPSNQPQHF
cdr3_nt: TGTGCCAGCAGTTTAACGAGGGTGGGATTAACAGACCCTCCTAGCAATCAGCCCCAGCATTTT

v_call: TRBV29-1
clone_size: NA
d_call: TRBD1
j_call: TRBJ2-5
cdr3_aa: CSAMDRTGVGETQYF
cdr3_nt: TGCAGCGCCATGGATCGGACAGGGGTTGGCGAGACCCAGTACTTC

v_call: TRBV4-1
clone_size: NA
d_call: NA
j_call: TRBJ1-6
cdr3_aa: CASNQDRGRTLHF
cdr3_nt: TGCGCCAGCAACCAAGATCGAGGGAGAACCCTCCACTTT

v_call: TRBV12-3/TRBV12-4
clone_size: NA
d_call: NA
j_call: TRBJ2-2
cdr3_aa: CASRGFLAGELFF
cdr3_nt: TGTGCCAGCAGGGGGTTTCTCGCCGGGGAGCTGTTTTTT

v_call: TRBV4-2
clone_size: many
d_call: TRBD1
j_call: TRBJ1-5
cdr3_aa: CASSPDRYSNQPQHF
cdr3_nt: TGTGCCAGCAGCCCGGACAGGTATAGCAATCAGCCCCAGCATTTT

v_call: TRBV5-1
clone_size: few
d_call: TRBD2
j_call: TRBJ2-7
cdr3_aa: CASSSTTSGRNDEQYF
cdr3_nt: TGCGCCAGCAGCTCCACAACTAGCGGGAGGAATGACGAGCAGTACTTC

v_call: TRBV5-4
clone_size: NA
d_call: NA
j_call: TRBJ1-1
cdr3_aa: CASSSSLKGKNTEAFF
cdr3_nt: TGTGCCAGCAGCTCCAGCCTGAAGGGGAAGAACACTGAAGCTTTCTTT

v_call: TRBV5-5
clone_size: NA
d_call: TRBD1
j_call: TRBJ1-5
cdr3_aa: CANSLVDREGQPQHF
cdr3_nt: TGTGCCAACAGCTTGGTGGACAGGGAGGGTCAGCCCCAGCATTTT

v_call: TRBV28
clone_size: NA
d_call: NA
j_call: TRBJ1-4
cdr3_aa: CASVPGGANEKLFF
cdr3_nt: TGTGCCAGCGTTCCGGGAGGCGCTAATGAAAAACTGTTTTTT

v_call: TRBV29-1
clone_size: many
d_call: NA
j_call: TRBJ2-7
cdr3_aa: CSVESNNNEQYF
cdr3_nt: TGCAGCGTTGAATCCAACAACAACGAGCAGTACTTC

v_call: TRBV5-6
clone_size: few
d_call: TRBD1
j_call: TRBJ2-5
cdr3_aa: CASSAGQGFAETQYF
cdr3_nt: TGTGCCAGCAGCGCGGGACAGGGGTTCGCCGAGACCCAGTACTTC

v_call: TRBV6-5
clone_size: NA
d_call: TRBD2
j_call: TRBJ2-2
cdr3_aa: CASSSPPSGRGTGELFF
cdr3_nt: TGTGCCAGCAGTTCCCCCCCTAGCGGGAGGGGGACCGGGGAGCTGTTCTTT

v_call: TRBV6-1
clone_size: many
d_call: NA
j_call: TRBJ2-2
cdr3_aa: CASSEGNTGELFF
cdr3_nt: TGTGCCAGCAGTGAAGGGAACACCGGGGAGCTGTTTTTT